These 31 T cell receptor beta chains came from one sample sequenced in a study of blood T cell repertoires in COVID-19. Only in-frame clones appear in the TCRdb table, and some are missing; sequencing was by immunoSEQ multiplex PCR. The sample has hundreds of thousands of clones, 80% to 90% seen once. Sequencing was done on a sample of peripheral blood. These TCRs come from a woman between 65 and 79 years old with COVID-19, enrolled during active disease.

This chain joins TRBV18 and TRBJ2-3; 11 nucleotides align to TRBD2. Germline CDR1 KGHSH, CDR2 LQKENI. CDR3 length equals 15 residues. V lost 5 bases to trimming and J lost 4 bases; unmatched junction nucleotides: 5. In DNA form, the CDR3 reads TGTGCCAGCTCAACTAGCGGGAGCGTGGCAGATACGCAGTATTTT. Protein product: CASSTSGSVADTQYF.

Here the CDR3 DNA reads TGTGCCAGCAGCTTAGGGTTTACAGGGAGGGTGGGAGGCTACACCTTC. This sequence encodes CASSLGFTGRVGGYTF. The rearrangement uses TRBV7-2 and TRBJ1-2; TRBD1 might be the D (6 bases). Deletions cut 1 base from V and 8 bases from J, with 20 bases between. Germline CDR1 and CDR2: SGHTA and FQGNSA. This CDR3 is 16 amino acids long. The whole variable domain, remainder taken from reference TRBV7-2 and TRBJ1-2, is GAGVSQSPSNKVTEKGKDVELRCDPISGHTALYWYRQSLGQGLEFLIYFQGNSAPDKSGLPSDRFSAERTGGSVSTLTIQRTQQEDSAVYLCASSLGFTGRVGGYTFGSGTRLTVV.

This chain joins TRBV14 and TRBJ2-2, with TRBD1 matching 7 bases. Trimming removed 3 bases from V and 0 bases from J; junction bases left unmatched: 7. The germline V gene has CDR1 SGHDN and CDR2 FVKESK. This CDR3 contains 17 residues. CDR3 sequence reads: CASSQYYGTANTGELFF. The CDR3 DNA reads TGTGCCAGCAGCCAGTACTACGGGACAGCGAACACCGGGGAGCTGTTTTTT.

This rearrangement joins TRBV9 to TRBJ2-1, with 8 nucleotides matching TRBD2. The germline CDR1 and CDR2 sequences are SGDLS and YYNGEE. J was trimmed by 6 bases and V by 3 bases; bases with no gene match: 8. The CDR3 has 15 amino acids. The DNA of the CDR3 is TGTGCCAGCAGCGCGAGCGGGAGTATTCCCAATGAGCAGTTCTTC. Translating gives CASSASGSIPNEQFF.

This sequence joins TRBV10-3 and TRBJ1-3; TRBD1 aligns across 7 bases. This CDR3 has 12 amino acids. V dropped 11 bases and J dropped 0; count of bases not matched to a gene: 1. CDR1 is ENHRY, CDR2 SYGVKD, per germline. CDR3 sequence reads: CAAGGSGNTIYF. CDR3 DNA sequence: TGTGCCGCAGGGGGCTCTGGAAACACCATATATTTT.

This chain connects TRBV10-3 to TRBJ2-3; perhaps TRBD2 as D (6 bases). V was pared by 10 bases and J by 1 base, with 12 bases between. This CDR3 comprises 13 residues. Germline assignment: CDR1 ENHRY and CDR2 SYGVKD. The CDR3 nucleotides are TGTGCCACCTCGGGAGTTCGCACAGATACGCAGTATTTT. Residues: CATSGVRTDTQYF.

The chain carries TRBV21-1 and TRBJ2-3; the D segment call TRBD2 is taken from the table without a DNA check. TRBV21-1 constitutes a pseudogene. This CDR3 has 17 amino acids. CDR3 bases: TGTGCCAGCAGCTCTTGGCTAGGGCTAGCGTTCACAGATACGCAGTATTTT. This codes for CASSSWLGLAFTDTQYF.

The gene calls are TRBV12-3 or TRBV12-4 and TRBJ1-2; D is perhaps TRBD1 (6 bases). This CDR3 comprises 13 residues. Trimming took off 6 bases at V and 7 bases at J, with 15 bases between the two ends. Here the CDR3 reads CASSPGQFAGYTF. CDR3 in DNA: TGTGCCAGCAGCCCCGGACAGTTCGCTGGCTACACCTTC.

This clone has only one observation. The chain carries TRBV7-3 and TRBJ2-3; TRBD1 aligns across 8 bases. After removal of 5 bases from V and 4 bases from J, the junction contained 8 bases not matched to a gene. The CDR3 spans 15 residues. In germline, CDR1 is SGHTA, CDR2 FQGTGA. In DNA, the CDR3 is TGTGCCAGCAGCCACCAGGGGGCTCAAGCAGATACGCAGTATTTT. This codes for CASSHQGAQADTQYF. Based on the CDR3 plus reference TRBV7-3 and TRBJ2-3, the full variable domain is GAGVSQTPSNKVTEKGKYVELRCDPISGHTALYWYRQSLGQGPEFLIYFQGTGAADDSGLPNDRFFAVRPEGSVSTLKIQRTERGDSAVYLCASSHQGAQADTQYFGPGTRLTVL.

This sequence joins TRBV7-3 and TRBJ1-6, with 9 nucleotides matching TRBD1. Germline trimming cut 6 bases from V and 6 bases from J; bases unmatched to any gene: 3. Germline CDR1 reads SGHTA; CDR2 reads FQGTGA. CDR3 length: 14 residues. CDR3 in amino acids: CASRPGQGNSPLHF. CDR3 DNA: TGTGCCAGCAGACCGGGACAGGGTAATTCACCCCTCCACTTT. Combining the CDR3 with reference TRBV7-3 and TRBJ1-6 gives the whole variable domain GAGVSQTPSNKVTEKGKYVELRCDPISGHTALYWYRQSLGQGPEFLIYFQGTGAADDSGLPNDRFFAVRPEGSVSTLKIQRTERGDSAVYLCASRPGQGNSPLHFGNGTRLTVT.

The rearrangement joins TRBV30 to TRBJ1-1, with 9 bases aligning to TRBD1. The CDR3 covers 18 residues. V shed 2 bases, J shed 4 bases, and the junction held 17 bases outside the gene matches. Germline V CDR1 and CDR2: GTSNPN, SVGIG (reference sequence). CDR3 nucleotides: TGTGCCTGGAGTCCAAATCGAGGACAGGGGTACGTTCGCACTGAAGCTTTCTTT. Translating it yields CAWSPNRGQGYVRTEAFF.

At least ten counts were recorded for this clone. This sequence joins TRBV4-2 and TRBJ2-1, with 9 bases identical to TRBD2. The trim removed 4 bases at V and 5 bases at J, leaving 6 bases unmatched. Looked up from germline, CDR1 is LGHNA and CDR2 is YNFKEQ. The CDR3 runs 15 residues. In nucleotides, the CDR3 is TGTGCCAGCAGCCTTAGACTAGCGGCAAACAATGAGCAGTTCTTC. It encodes CASSLRLAANNEQFF.

V gene TRBV5-6 combines with J gene TRBJ2-3; D unclear. The CDR3 covers 13 residues. The germline gives CDR1 SGHDT, CDR2 YYEEEE. Trimming took 2 bases from V and 7 from J, leaving 11 bases between them. Written as DNA, the CDR3 is TGTGCCAGCAGCTTTCTGACATTACATACGCAGTATTTT. It specifies CASSFLTLHTQYF.

V gene TRBV9 combines with J gene TRBJ1-5, with D unresolved. CDR3 length equals 14 residues. Trimming stripped 4 bases from V and 1 base from J, with 9 bases between. Germline values: CDR1 SGDLS, CDR2 YYNGEE. Here the CDR3 reads CASSPPGSNQPQHF. The DNA for the CDR3 is TGTGCCAGCAGCCCCCCGGGGAGCAATCAGCCCCAGCATTTT.

As regards this clone: This specimen includes other DNA sequences encoding the same CDR3. The rearrangement links TRBV5-1 to TRBJ2-5; D is unresolved. There are 11 residues in the CDR3. V dropped 4 bases and J dropped 1 base, with 2 bases sitting between them. Germline V lookup: CDR1 SGHRS, CDR2 YFSETQ. Here the CDR3 DNA reads TGCGCCAGCAGCCTCCAAGAGACCCAGTACTTC. It codes for CASSLQETQYF.

This clone is a singleton in its sample. The V call is TRBV28, the J call TRBJ1-1; D may be TRBD1 (5 bases). Trimming left V 6 bases short and J 0 bases short, with 8 bases between. This CDR3 contains 13 residues. The germline gives CDR1 MDHEN, CDR2 SYDVKM. In nucleotides, the CDR3 is TGTGCCAGCAGGAGACAGATGAACACTGAAGCTTTCTTT. It encodes CASRRQMNTEAFF.

This clone was picked up one time. V usage is TRBV30 and J usage is TRBJ1-6; D might be TRBD1 (6 bases). CDR3 length: 15 residues. The V gene's germline CDR1 is GTSNPN and CDR2 SVGIG (reference sequence). V gave up 4 bases and J gave up 9 bases, with 19 bases separating them. The chain's CDR3 is CAWTGGPGWTSPLHF. The CDR3 DNA reads as TGTGCCTGGACCGGGGGGCCGGGATGGACTTCACCCCTCCACTTT. Full variable domain (rest looked up from reference TRBV30 and TRBJ1-6): SQTIHQWPATLVQPVGSPLSLECTVEGTSNPNLYWYRQAAGRGLQLLFYSVGIGQISSEVPQNLSASRPQDRQFILSSKKLLLSDSGFYLCAWTGGPGWTSPLHFGNGTRLTVT.

J is TRBJ1-2 and V is TRBV5-1; perhaps TRBD1 as D (6 bases). CDR3 length: 16 residues. V was shortened by 1 base and J by 7 bases, with 20 bases between the two germline ends. CDR1 SGHRS and CDR2 YFSETQ come from the germline V gene. CDR3 sequence: CASSLSSFTGSGGYTF. The CDR3, as DNA: TGCGCCAGCAGCTTGAGCTCGTTTACAGGGAGTGGTGGCTACACCTTC.

The gene calls are TRBV7-3 and TRBJ2-3; D is perhaps TRBD2 (6 bases). V dropped 1 base and J dropped 4 bases, with 12 bases sitting between them. Germline V gene sequence: CDR1 SGHTA, CDR2 FQGTGA. The length of the CDR3 is 15 residues. The CDR3 DNA follows: TGTGCCAGCAGCTTAAAACGGGAGCCCCCAGATACGCAGTATTTT. Amino acid sequence: CASSLKREPPDTQYF.

The chain recombines TRBV19 with TRBJ2-5; a weak D match, TRBD2 (5 bases). Trimming took 6 bases from V and 5 from J, leaving 13 bases between them. CDR3 length equals 13 residues. Germline loops: CDR1 LNHDA, CDR2 SQIVND (reference sequence). Written as DNA, the CDR3 is TGTGCCAGTAGCCAAAGCCAGCGGGAGACCCAGTACTTC. Amino acid sequence: CASSQSQRETQYF.

The chain employs TRBV7-9 and TRBJ1-4; no firm D call. The germline V and J ends were trimmed by 5 bases and 6 bases, with 7 bases remaining between them. The germline V gene encodes CDR1 SEHNR and CDR2 FQNEAQ (reference sequence). There are 12 residues in the CDR3. CDR3 coding DNA: TGTGCCAGCAGCCCCCATTATGAAAAACTGTTTTTT. Protein sequence: CASSPHYEKLFF.

The V call is TRBV7-2, the J call TRBJ2-7, with 10 positions matching TRBD2. CDR1 SGHTA and CDR2 FQGNSA come from the germline V gene. The CDR3 runs 17 residues. Trimming took 1 base from V and 0 from J; bases not matched to a gene: 6. For the CDR3, the DNA is TGTGCCAGCAGCTTAGATTTGTGGACTAGCGGCTCCTACGAGCAGTACTTC. Its protein is CASSLDLWTSGSYEQYF.

The chain carries TRBV19 and TRBJ1-5; 10 bases match TRBD1. The CDR3 has 15 residues. J was trimmed by 5 bases and V by 7 bases; bases with no gene match: 8. Looked up from germline, CDR1 is LNHDA and CDR2 is SQIVND (reference sequence). The CDR3 region has the DNA TGTGCCAGTACTTTTGCCGGGACAGGGGATCAGCCCCAGCATTTT. Translation gives CASTFAGTGDQPQHF. Together with reference TRBV19 and TRBJ1-5, the CDR3 gives the full variable domain: DGGITQSPKYLFRKEGQNVTLSCEQNLNHDAMYWYRQDPGQGLRLIYYSQIVNDFQKGDIAEGYSVSREKKESFPLTVTSAQKNPTAFYLCASTFAGTGDQPQHFGDGTRLSIL.

The rearrangement links TRBV19 to TRBJ1-1; a possible D gene is TRBD1 (5 bases). The germline V gene has CDR1 LNHDA and CDR2 SQIVND (reference sequence). V lost 7 bases and J lost 1, with 13 bases in between. The CDR3 is 14 residues long. CDR3 protein: CASKFSRGNTEAFF. CDR3 DNA sequence: TGTGCCAGTAAATTCAGTAGGGGGAACACTGAAGCTTTCTTT. Looking up the rest from reference TRBV19 and TRBJ1-1 gives the full variable domain: DGGITQSPKYLFRKEGQNVTLSCEQNLNHDAMYWYRQDPGQGLRLIYYSQIVNDFQKGDIAEGYSVSREKKESFPLTVTSAQKNPTAFYLCASKFSRGNTEAFFGQGTRLTVV.

The V and J genes are TRBV30 and TRBJ1-1; D gene unclear. The CDR3 is 13 residues long. The ends were cut back, 2 bases at V and 2 bases at J, with 9 bases in the middle. Germline V gene data show CDR1 as GTSNPN and CDR2 as SVGIG (reference sequence). CDR3 loop: CAWSPYRNTEAFF. CDR3 in DNA: TGTGCCTGGAGTCCCTACAGAAACACTGAAGCTTTCTTT. Based on the CDR3 plus reference TRBV30 and TRBJ1-1, the full variable domain is SQTIHQWPATLVQPVGSPLSLECTVEGTSNPNLYWYRQAAGRGLQLLFYSVGIGQISSEVPQNLSASRPQDRQFILSSKKLLLSDSGFYLCAWSPYRNTEAFFGQGTRLTVV.

The chain employs TRBV6-5 and TRBJ1-6; 7 positions agree with TRBD1. The CDR3 loop spans 14 amino acids. Germline CDR1 reads MNHEY; CDR2 reads SVGAGI. V dropped 2 bases and J dropped 9; count of bases not matched to a gene: 4. The CDR3 loop is CASSYDREGSPLHF. Written as DNA, the CDR3 is TGTGCCAGCAGTTACGACAGGGAAGGTTCACCCCTCCACTTT.

V usage is TRBV4-1 and J usage is TRBJ1-2; no reliable D call. CDR1 MGHRA and CDR2 YSYEKL come from the germline V gene. Trimming pared 1 base from V and 3 bases from J, leaving 12 bases between. The CDR3 loop spans 15 amino acids. The CDR3 bases are TGCGCCAGCAGCCAAGCGTCACAGTCAGACTATGGCTACACCTTC. This sequence encodes CASSQASQSDYGYTF.

CDR3 loop: CASSLRLQGTQQETQYF. CDR3 coding DNA: TGTGCCAGCAGCTTAAGACTTCAGGGGACCCAGCAAGAGACCCAGTACTTC. The gene calls are TRBV7-8 and TRBJ2-5, with D maybe TRBD1 (6 bases). The V end lost 2 bases, the J end lost 2 bases, and 18 bases lay between the germline ends. The CDR3 spans 17 residues. In germline, CDR1 is SGHVS, CDR2 FQNEAQ.

The rearrangement links TRBV10-3 to TRBJ1-3; D might be TRBD1 (6 bases). This CDR3 has 15 amino acids. Germline V gene sequence: CDR1 ENHRY, CDR2 SYGVKD. V was pared by 10 bases and J by 5 bases, with 21 bases between. CDR3 nucleotides: TGTGCCACAAAAACCGGGACAAGGGCTAGAAACACCATATATTTT. This sequence encodes CATKTGTRARNTIYF.

This clone was recorded only once. V usage is TRBV18 and J usage is TRBJ1-2, with 8 bases that match TRBD1. Looked up from germline, CDR1 is KGHSH and CDR2 is LQKENI. V lost 3 bases, J lost 7 bases, and 7 bases stayed unmatched. This CDR3 is 14 amino acids long. The CDR3 loop is CASSPPAGGFGYTF. The CDR3, as DNA: TGTGCCAGCTCACCCCCGGCAGGGGGCTTTGGCTACACCTTC. The variable domain in full, completed from reference TRBV18 and TRBJ1-2, reads NAGVMQNPRHLVRRRGQEARLRCSPMKGHSHVYWYRQLPEEGLKFMVYLQKENIIDESGMPKERFSAEFPKEGPSILRIQQVVRGDSAAYFCASSPPAGGFGYTFGSGTRLTVV.

The gene calls are TRBV15 and TRBJ2-7, with 7 bases matching TRBD1. V dropped 6 bases and J dropped 5; count of bases not matched to a gene: 7. The V gene's germline CDR1 is LNHNV and CDR2 YYDKDF (reference sequence). This CDR3 has 13 residues. CDR3 loop: CATRTTGSNEQYF. The CDR3 nucleotides are TGTGCCACCAGAACGACAGGGAGCAACGAGCAGTACTTC.